The present T cell receptor (beta chain) was sequenced within a study of blood T cell repertoires in COVID-19. Study in general: COVID-19 samples collected from the United States, Italy and Spain covered acute and convalescent phases. Nucleic acid was either cDNA or gDNA, and it came from T cells, B-cell-depleted T cells, or PBMCs.

Authors' analysis steps: Amplification with reference gene primers provided the estimates of nucleated cell counts. The repertoire was sequenced with immunoSEQ multiplex PCR; TCRdb's copy has only in-frame clones and lacks some. Clone size and V and J calls were adopted from that table, with D and trimming inferred from the DNA. Here the sample spans about 200,000 clones, about 80% being singletons. This TCR was recovered from a human donor with acute or convalescent COVID-19. The donor label of this sample is uncertain. Sequencing used peripheral blood.

CDR3 bases: TGTGCCAGCAGCCAAGTGGGGATGGACAGGTACTATGGCTACACCTTC. This encodes CASSQVGMDRYYGYTF. The rearrangement joins TRBV14 to TRBJ1-2, with 7 bases matching TRBD1. The CDR3 covers 16 residues. Germline-derived CDR1 and CDR2 are SGHDN and FVKESK. Trimming took 1 base from V and 3 from J; bases not matched to a gene: 8.